Listed below are T cell receptor beta chains from one sample, sequenced in a study of T-cell reconstitution after alpha-beta-depleted transplantation in children. From the PCR reads, TCRdb called clonotypes with MiXCR, one entry per CDR3 protein. The top ten hold 5% to 7% of the sample, which has some 220,000 distinct CDR3 sequences, approximately 10% seen once. Sequenced material: PBMCs from the stem cell graft donor, taken from the stem cell graft. Receptors originate from a human donor who donated a stem cell graft to a child with acute lymphoblastic leukemia. CDR3s include the opening cysteine and the closing phenylalanine or tryptophan. The order of the fields is V gene, J gene, clone size, CDR3 protein. Clone size is stated in some rows and not others, as once, few, many or a class when expanded.

v_gene: TRBV20-1; j_gene: TRBJ1-2; abundance: few; CDR3aa: CSATAGVYGYTF
v_gene: TRBV25-1; j_gene: TRBJ2-1; abundance: many; CDR3aa: CASSARRDEQFF
v_gene: TRBV3-1; j_gene: TRBJ1-2; abundance: few; CDR3aa: CASSPWDGTNYGYTF
v_gene: TRBV27; j_gene: TRBJ1-2; abundance: many; CDR3aa: CASSLYPPDTQGAGYGYTF
v_gene: TRBV10-2; j_gene: TRBJ2-1; abundance: few; CDR3aa: CASSESTGVEQFF
v_gene: TRBV12-3/TRBV12-4; j_gene: TRBJ1-2; abundance: .; CDR3aa: CASSPGTDSYGYTF
v_gene: TRBV29-1; j_gene: TRBJ1-5; abundance: .; CDR3aa: CSVGGEGLGGPQHF
v_gene: TRBV3-1; j_gene: TRBJ2-7; abundance: few; CDR3aa: CASSQESYSLYEQYF
v_gene: TRBV5-1; j_gene: TRBJ2-1; abundance: .; CDR3aa: CASSFGPGANNEQFF
v_gene: TRBV7-2; j_gene: TRBJ2-1; abundance: once; CDR3aa: CASSPILAEVSYNEQFF
v_gene: TRBV4-2; j_gene: TRBJ2-7; abundance: .; CDR3aa: CASSLVLGASGGPSYEQYF